The 18 T cell receptor beta chains below were found in one sample sequenced in a study of T cell changes during pregnancy in multiple sclerosis. Generated by immunoSEQ multiplex PCR, the TCRdb table keeps only in-frame clones and is missing some. The table has about 40,000 clones, roughly 92% seen once. Specimen: CD4+ T cells from peripheral blood mononuclear cells, collected before pregnancy. The receptors originated from a female donor with multiple sclerosis, enrolled in a pregnancy study.

Within the sample, this clone is medium-sized. J is TRBJ1-4 and V is TRBV7-9, with a tentative D call TRBD1 (6 bases). CDR1 SEHNR and CDR2 FQNEAQ come from the germline V gene (reference sequence). V lost 2 bases and J lost 2, with 15 bases in between. The CDR3 is made up of 17 amino acids. CDR3 sequence: CASSLLKTGHTNEKLFF. CDR3 bases: TGTGCCAGCAGCTTACTGAAGACGGGACACACTAATGAAAAACTGTTTTTT.

The chain combines TRBV5-4 with TRBJ2-2; weak D call: TRBD2 (5 bases). Germline CDR1 and CDR2: SGHNT and YYREEE (reference sequence). The CDR3 is 15 amino acids. Trimming took off 1 base at V and 2 bases at J, with 9 bases between the two ends. DNA of the CDR3: TGTGCCAGCAGCTTGTCGGGGTTAAACACCGGGGAGCTGTTTTTT. Translation: CASSLSGLNTGELFF. Full variable domain (remainder filled in from reference TRBV5-4 and TRBJ2-2): ETGVTQSPTHLIKTRGQQVTLRCSSQSGHNTVSWYQQALGQGPQFIFQYYREEENGRGNFPPRFSGLQFPNYSSELNVNALELDDSALYLCASSLSGLNTGELFFGEGSRLTVL.

V gene TRBV5-6 combines with J gene TRBJ2-1; 14 bases align to TRBD2. This CDR3 comprises 16 residues. Germline values: CDR1 SGHDT, CDR2 YYEEEE. Germline trimming cut 6 bases from V and 7 bases from J; bases unmatched to any gene: 9. CDR3 residues: CASTPAGTSGRNEQFF. Here the CDR3 DNA reads TGTGCCAGCACTCCGGCCGGGACTAGCGGGAGAAATGAGCAGTTCTTC. Together with reference TRBV5-6 and TRBJ2-1, the CDR3 gives the full variable domain: DAGVTQSPTHLIKTRGQQVTLRCSPKSGHDTVSWYQQALGQGPQFIFQYYEEEERQRGNFPDRFSGHQFPNYSSELNVNALLLGDSALYLCASTPAGTSGRNEQFFGPGTRLTVL.

This chain joins TRBV6-1 and TRBJ1-5; D might be TRBD1 (6 bases). Germline values: CDR1 MNHNS, CDR2 SASEGT. There are 19 residues in the CDR3. The V end lost 4 bases, the J end lost 3 bases, and 25 bases lay between the germline ends. The CDR3 DNA follows: TGTGCCAGCAGTGCCCAAACAGGGATTGGAACCCGCTTCAATCAGCCCCAGCATTTT. Amino acid sequence: CASSAQTGIGTRFNQPQHF.

This sequence joins TRBV5-1 and TRBJ2-7; 7 bases line up with TRBD2. Unmatched junction bases numbered 9, after V lost 0 bases and J lost 12 bases. This CDR3 spans 13 amino acids. CDR1 and CDR2 (germline): SGHRS, YFSETQ. As DNA, the CDR3 is TGCGCCAGCAGCTTGGCTGGACTAGTAGATCCGTACTTC. It translates to CASSLAGLVDPYF.

J is TRBJ2-7 and V is TRBV28, with a weak D call TRBD1 (6 bases). This CDR3 spans 13 amino acids. V dropped 4 bases and J dropped 6 bases, with 13 bases sitting between them. Germline lookup yields CDR1 MDHEN and CDR2 SYDVKM. CDR3 sequence (DNA): TGTGCCAGCAGTTCGCCTGCCAGGGGCGAGCAGTACTTC. Its protein product is CASSSPARGEQYF.

This chain joins TRBV28 and TRBJ1-2; 7 bases map to TRBD1. The CDR3 has 14 amino acids. Germline trimming cut 0 bases from V and 7 bases from J; bases unmatched to any gene: 5. Germline CDR1 reads MDHEN; CDR2 reads SYDVKM. CDR3 sequence (DNA): TGTGCCAGCAGTTTATGGACAGGGAACGGTGGCTACACCTTC. Protein: CASSLWTGNGGYTF.

This sequence joins TRBV28 and TRBJ2-3; a possible D gene is TRBD2 (6 bases). The germline V and J ends were trimmed by 4 bases and 3 bases, with 23 bases remaining between them. CDR1 is MDHEN and CDR2 is SYDVKM in the germline V gene. This CDR3 contains 18 residues. DNA for the CDR3: TGTGCCAGCAGTTCGCCTATACGACTAGACGGTTTGACAGATACGCAGTATTTT. The encoded protein is CASSSPIRLDGLTDTQYF.

V usage is TRBV14 and J usage is TRBJ1-1; D perhaps matches TRBD1 (6 bases). CDR3 length: 13 amino acids. The germline CDR1 and CDR2 sequences are SGHDN and FVKESK. Trimming pared 4 bases from V and 1 base from J, leaving 7 bases between. The CDR3 DNA follows: TGTGCCAGCAGCCTACAGGGGAACACTGAAGCTTTCTTT. This sequence encodes CASSLQGNTEAFF.

The rearrangement links TRBV28 to TRBJ2-7; a possible D gene is TRBD1 (5 bases). Trimming removed 7 bases at V and 0 bases at J, with 13 bases between. The CDR3 extends over 14 amino acids. Germline CDR1 reads MDHEN; CDR2 reads SYDVKM. Here the CDR3 reads CASTLQDGSYEQYF. The CDR3, as DNA: TGTGCCAGCACCCTACAGGACGGCTCCTACGAGCAGTACTTC. Looking up the rest from reference TRBV28 and TRBJ2-7 gives the full variable domain: DVKVTQSSRYLVKRTGEKVFLECVQDMDHENMFWYRQDPGLGLRLIYFSYDVKMKEKGDIPEGYSVSREKKERFSLILESASTNQTSMYLCASTLQDGSYEQYFGPGTRLTVT.

The chain is built from TRBV6-1 and TRBJ2-2, with unresolved D. V was shortened by 2 bases and J by 4 bases, with 5 bases between the two germline ends. Germline CDR1 reads MNHNS; CDR2 reads SASEGT. The CDR3 totals 13 residues. The CDR3 coding sequence is TGTGCCAGCAGTGAACAGGCCACCGGGGAGCTGTTTTTT. Translated, it gives CASSEQATGELFF.

The chain uses TRBV11-1 and TRBJ2-5; 11 bases align to TRBD2. The trim removed 1 base at V and 5 bases at J, leaving 3 bases unmatched. CDR1 SGHAT and CDR2 FQDESV come from the germline V gene (reference sequence). The CDR3 runs to 15 residues. The CDR3 reads CASSLDSGREETQYF. As DNA, the CDR3 is TGTGCCAGCAGCTTAGATAGCGGGAGGGAGGAGACCCAGTACTTC.

This sequence joins TRBV11-3 and TRBJ2-1; 13 bases are shared with TRBD2. The germline gives CDR1 SGHNT, CDR2 YENEEA. Trimming removed 6 bases from V and 9 bases from J; junction bases left unmatched: 8. CDR3 length: 15 residues. As DNA, the CDR3 is TGTGCCAGCAGTCAAGGGACTAGCGGGAAGGCTGAGCAGTTCTTC. Its translation is CASSQGTSGKAEQFF.

This clone was counted once. The chain joins TRBV27 to TRBJ2-7; 14 positions match TRBD2. Germline values: CDR1 MNHEY, CDR2 SMNVEV (reference sequence). V lost 4 bases and J lost 5; bases outside the gene matches: 7. The CDR3 loop spans 16 amino acids. The CDR3 DNA reads TGTGCCAGCAGTTCCCCGACTAGCGGGAGGGTTCACGAGCAGTACTTC. Its translation is CASSSPTSGRVHEQYF.

The chain is built from TRBV5-1 and TRBJ2-3; 16 nucleotides line up with TRBD2. V trimming: 3 bases; J trimming: 4 bases; junction bases outside the gene matches: 5. CDR1 is SGHRS, CDR2 YFSETQ, per germline. CDR3 length: 17 amino acids. Here the CDR3 DNA reads TGCGCCAGCAGCTGGGGGACTAGCGGGAGGGCCGCAGATACGCAGTATTTT. This translates into CASSWGTSGRAADTQYF.

V and J are TRBV4-2 and TRBJ2-2; TRBD1 aligns across 11 bases. The germline CDR1 and CDR2 sequences are LGHNA and YNFKEQ. The CDR3 extends over 17 amino acids. The junction had 10 bases not matched to a gene; V was cut back by 4 bases and J by 6 bases. CDR3 bases: TGTGCCAGCAGCCTGGACAGGGGGCGGGTTTATCCCGGGGAGCTGTTTTTT. Translating gives CASSLDRGRVYPGELFF.

The V call is TRBV19, the J call TRBJ2-6; weak D call: TRBD2 (6 bases). Trimming took 11 bases from V and 1 from J, leaving 12 bases between them. Germline V gene sequence: CDR1 LNHDA, CDR2 SQIVND (reference sequence). The CDR3 runs to 14 residues. In DNA form, the CDR3 reads TGTGCCGCTCATGCGGGATCTGGGGCCAACGTCCTGACTTTC. Its protein is CAAHAGSGANVLTF.

The chain joins TRBV6-4 to TRBJ2-1, with 10 positions matching TRBD2. With 5 bases clipped from V and 5 bases from J, the junction kept 6 bases outside the gene matches. From germline, CDR1 is MRHNA and CDR2 SNTAGT. This CDR3 is 15 amino acids long. This CDR3 is CASSRGTSAHNEQFF. Here the CDR3 DNA reads TGTGCCAGCAGTAGGGGGACTAGCGCGCACAATGAGCAGTTCTTC.